The 27 T cell receptor beta chains below come from one sample, sequenced in a study of blood T cells in healthy people across ages. The second PCR ran about 7 to 12 cycles with a sample-barcoded 5' primer and J-beta primers. TCRdb re-called the 5' RACE reads through MiXCR, storing one row per CDR3 protein. The table shows some 1.5 million distinct CDR3 sequences, with approximately 28% occurring only once. The material sequenced was blood. The receptors derive from a woman aged 25 to 39 in good health.

The chain couples TRBV10-3 to TRBJ2-1; either TRBD1 or TRBD2 may supply D (6 bases each). V dropped 2 bases and J dropped 8 bases, with 10 bases sitting between them. This CDR3 region has 13 residues. Germline-derived CDR1 and CDR2 are ENHRY and SYGVKD. CDR3 bases: TGTGCCATCAGTGAGGAGGGGGAGGATGAGCAGTTCTTC. Residues: CAISEEGEDEQFF.

Only a few counts were recorded for this clonotype. V is TRBV12-3 or TRBV12-4 and J is TRBJ1-6, with D unresolved. The V and J ends lost 8 bases and 10 bases respectively, with 12 bases between them. The CDR3 consists of 12 residues. The CDR3 reads CASAFARSPLHF. The DNA for the CDR3 is TGTGCCAGCGCGTTCGCCCGATCACCCCTCCACTTT.

The V and J genes are TRBV7-2 and TRBJ2-3; TRBD2 is a possible D gene (6 bases). From germline, CDR1 is SGHTA and CDR2 FQGNSA. The CDR3 has 15 amino acids. The V end was cut by 0 bases, the J end by 4 bases, with 11 bases between. In DNA, the CDR3 is TGTGCCAGCAGCTTAGCCCCTTCGGGGGCAGATACGCAGTATTTT. Protein sequence: CASSLAPSGADTQYF.

This clonotype was recorded many times. The rearrangement joins TRBV5-5 to TRBJ2-7, with 9 bases lining up with TRBD1. From germline, CDR1 is SGHKS and CDR2 YYEKEE (reference sequence). The CDR3 contains 14 residues. The junction had 4 bases not matched to a gene; V was cut back by 3 bases and J by 3 bases. The CDR3 DNA reads as TGTGCCAGCAGCTCGGGACAGGGTAACTACGAGCAGTACTTC. This encodes CASSSGQGNYEQYF.

V usage is TRBV7-3 and J usage is TRBJ1-5; D remains unclear. Trimming pared 6 bases from V and 9 bases from J, leaving 18 bases between. Germline V lookup: CDR1 SGHTA, CDR2 FQGTGA. The CDR3 has 14 residues. In nucleotides, the CDR3 is TGTGCCAGCAGGCTCAGACTGGGCTTGGGGCCCCAGCATTTT. Translation: CASRLRLGLGPQHF.

This clonotype was seen repeatedly, ten times or more. This chain connects TRBV7-2 to TRBJ2-4; 7 bases map to TRBD1. The CDR3 totals 14 residues. Germline V gives CDR1 SGHTA, CDR2 FQGNSA. V shed 4 bases and J 8 bases; nucleotides not matched to a gene: 8. In DNA form, the CDR3 reads TGTGCCAGCAGCTCTTCGACAGGGTCGGACATTCAGTACTTC. Protein product: CASSSSTGSDIQYF.

This chain uses TRBV20-1 with TRBJ2-5, with a weak D call TRBD2 (5 bases). The J call may be faulty, since TRBJ2-7 better matches the DNA end. This CDR3 comprises 12 residues. Germline V lookup: CDR1 DFQATT, CDR2 SNEGSKA (reference sequence). The DNA for the CDR3 is TGCAGTGCTAGAGTGGGAGAGTACGAGCAGTACTTC. This sequence encodes CSARVGEYEQYF.

This clonotype was detected ten times or more. The J gene is TRBJ2-5, the V gene TRBV6-2 or TRBV6-3; no definite D call. The CDR3 loop spans 11 amino acids. Trimming stripped 6 bases from V and 5 bases from J, with 7 bases between. The germline V gene has CDR1 MNHEY and CDR2 SVGEGT. The CDR3 loop is CASRTSETQYF. The CDR3 DNA is TGTGCCAGCAGGACGTCGGAGACCCAGTACTTC.

This clonotype appeared many times. J is TRBJ2-1 and V is TRBV29-1; 10 bases are shared with TRBD2. Looked up from germline, CDR1 is SQVTM and CDR2 is ANQGSEA. The trim removed 7 bases at V and 5 bases at J, leaving 5 bases unmatched. The length of the CDR3 is 13 residues. The CDR3, as DNA: TGCAGCGCGTCAGCGGGGGGGAACAATGAGCAGTTCTTC. The encoded protein is CSASAGGNNEQFF.

A few counts support this clonotype. The chain carries TRBV7-9 and TRBJ2-5; D ambiguous. Per germline, CDR1 SEHNR and CDR2 FQNEAQ (reference sequence). Between the trimmed V and J ends, which lost 2 bases and 9 bases, there was a span of 13 bases. The CDR3 spans 13 residues. CDR3 region: CASSLTQETAQYF. CDR3 nucleotides: TGTGCCAGCAGCTTAACCCAAGAGACGGCCCAGTACTTC.

The DNA of the CDR3 is TGTGCCAGCAGCCATGCGACTAGCGGGCATGAGCAGTACTTC. It yields the protein CASSHATSGHEQYF. The chain joins TRBV7-2 to TRBJ2-4; 10 positions match TRBD2. The junction had 11 bases not matched to a gene; V was cut back by 5 bases and J by 13 bases. The CDR3 covers 14 residues. The germline CDR1 and CDR2 sequences are SGHTA and FQGNSA.

The chain recombines TRBV7-9 with TRBJ1-5, with a tentative D call TRBD1 (5 bases). Germline CDR1 reads SEHNR; CDR2 reads FQNEAQ (reference sequence). This CDR3 spans 16 amino acids. V was trimmed by 2 bases and J by 3 bases, leaving 14 bases between them. As DNA, the CDR3 is TGTGCCAGCAGCTTACTCAGAACAGGCCCCAATCAGCCCCAGCATTTT. It yields the protein CASSLLRTGPNQPQHF.

This clonotype was counted ten times or more. This rearrangement joins TRBV7-8 to TRBJ2-6; 8 bases are a match to TRBD1. CDR3 length: 18 residues. Germline CDR1 and CDR2: SGHVS and FQNEAQ. J was trimmed by 2 bases and V by 5 bases; bases with no gene match: 11. The CDR3 protein is CASSDPRDRGTGANVLTF. The CDR3 nucleotides are TGTGCCAGCAGCGACCCCCGCGACAGGGGTACTGGGGCCAACGTCCTGACTTTC.

On this clonotype itself: The junction differs from germline at one of its ends, possibly a read error. This chain connects TRBV11-2 to TRBJ2-3, with 11 bases aligning to TRBD2. The V gene's germline CDR1 is SGHAT and CDR2 FQNNGV. There are 15 residues in the CDR3. CDR3 in amino acids: CTSSRTSGSTDTQYF. CDR3 bases: TGTACCAGCAGCCGAACTAGCGGGAGTACAGATACGCAGTATTTT.

In its sample, this clonotype was seen a few times. Relative to the germline gene, one junction end is altered; a read error may explain this. The chain employs TRBV3-1 and TRBJ2-1; 9 bases are shared with TRBD2. This CDR3 has 15 residues. Looked up from germline, CDR1 is LGHDT and CDR2 is YNNKEL (reference sequence). CDR3 in amino acids: CASSQPSGTYHEQFF. The CDR3 DNA sequence: TGTGCCAGCAGCCAACCTAGCGGGACCTACCATGAGCAGTTCTTC.

A few counts support this clonotype. This chain joins TRBV6-5 and TRBJ2-2; TRBD2 agrees at 8 bases. Unmatched junction bases numbered 10, after V lost 2 bases and J lost 5 bases. This CDR3 comprises 17 residues. Germline V gives CDR1 MNHEY, CDR2 SVGAGI. CDR3 sequence reads: CASSYLSGGPETGELFF. DNA of the CDR3: TGTGCCAGCAGTTACCTGTCGGGAGGGCCGGAAACCGGGGAGCTGTTTTTT.

This clonotype was detected ten times or more. This chain links TRBV6-1 with TRBJ1-5; D is unclear. This CDR3 has 15 residues. With 6 bases removed from V and 3 bases from J, the gap between germline ends came to 15 bases. Per germline, CDR1 MNHNS and CDR2 SASEGT. CDR3 sequence: CASRNRREYNQPQHF. As DNA, the CDR3 is TGTGCCAGCAGAAACAGAAGAGAATACAATCAGCCCCAGCATTTT.

The chain joins TRBV29-1 to TRBJ2-7, with 10 nucleotides matching TRBD1. Trimming removed 3 bases from V and 2 bases from J; junction bases left unmatched: 10. This CDR3 contains 16 residues. Germline CDR1 reads SQVTM; CDR2 reads ANQGSEA. CDR3 sequence: CSVEGFPGQGTYEQYF. CDR3 coding DNA: TGCAGCGTTGAGGGCTTTCCGGGACAGGGGACCTACGAGCAGTACTTC.

This clonotype was recorded at least ten times. The chain has TRBV4-1 and TRBJ1-2; D ambiguous. This CDR3 region has 14 residues. Germline V CDR1 and CDR2: MGHRA, YSYEKL. Trimming took 0 bases from V and 8 from J, leaving 13 bases between them. CDR3 region: CASSQDRPGGGYTF. The CDR3 DNA follows: TGCGCCAGCAGCCAAGACCGACCGGGCGGCGGCTACACCTTC.

Only a few counts were recorded for this clonotype. The CDR3 bases are TGCAGCGTTGATAATCCGGGACTCAGGGTCACGCAGTATTTT. Translation: CSVDNPGLRVTQYF. V usage is TRBV29-1 and J usage is TRBJ2-3; D possibly corresponds to TRBD2 (6 bases). Trimming stripped 3 bases from V and 9 bases from J, with 19 bases between. The germline V gene encodes CDR1 SQVTM and CDR2 ANQGSEA. This CDR3 contains 14 residues.

The chain has TRBV7-7 and TRBJ1-1, with D uncertain. The CDR3 extends over 14 amino acids. The V gene's germline CDR1 is SSHAT and CDR2 FNYEAQ (reference sequence). V was shortened by 5 bases and J by 2 bases, with 12 bases between the two germline ends. DNA of the CDR3: TGTGCCAGCAGCCCTATTGGGGTTAACACTGAAGCTTTCTTT. This encodes CASSPIGVNTEAFF.

The chain uses TRBV14 and TRBJ1-2; 8 nucleotides match TRBD1. Trimming took 4 bases from V and 5 from J; bases not matched to a gene: 9. The germline gives CDR1 SGHDN, CDR2 FVKESK. CDR3 size: 15 residues. This CDR3 is CASSLLRTGKYGYTF. The DNA for the CDR3 is TGTGCCAGCAGCCTCCTCCGGACAGGGAAGTATGGCTACACCTTC.

Note on this clonotype: A read error may account for a junction end that differs from germline. The CDR3 sequence is CARSLFSTDTQYF. CDR3 DNA sequence: TGTGCCCGCAGCCTATTTAGCACAGATACGCAGTATTTT. The V and J genes are TRBV2 and TRBJ2-3, with D uncertain. Germline loops: CDR1 SNHLY, CDR2 FYNNEI. This CDR3 comprises 13 residues.

This clonotype was detected only once. The chain recombines TRBV7-8 with TRBJ2-1, with 10 bases that match TRBD2. This CDR3 region has 16 residues. Germline CDR1 and CDR2: SGHVS and FQNEAQ. The junction had 9 bases not matched to a gene; V was cut back by 5 bases and J by 5 bases. The CDR3 spells CASSVHLTSGNNEQFF. CDR3 nucleotide sequence: TGTGCCAGCAGCGTCCACCTAACTAGCGGGAACAATGAGCAGTTCTTC.

At least ten counts were recorded for this clonotype. The chain couples TRBV9 to TRBJ2-7; unclear D gene. The CDR3 contains 13 residues. Deletions cut 0 bases from V and 7 bases from J, with 11 bases between. Germline loops: CDR1 SGDLS, CDR2 YYNGEE. CDR3 nucleotide sequence: TGTGCCAGCAGCGTAGCTCTGGGTTGGGAGCAGTACTTC. The encoded protein is CASSVALGWEQYF.

Only a few counts were recorded for this clonotype. Given a much more abundant clone one base away, this may be a read error. CDR3: CASQSEGTSGIHEQYF. DNA for the CDR3: TGTGCCAGTCAAAGTGAGGGGACTAGCGGGATCCATGAGCAGTACTTC. This chain joins TRBV7-2 and TRBJ2-4; 13 nucleotides agree with TRBD2. This CDR3 spans 16 amino acids. Germline CDR1 and CDR2: SGHTA and FQGNSA. Trimming at V came to 9 bases and at J to 13 bases, leaving 18 bases not matched to a gene.

J is TRBJ2-5 and V is TRBV19; the D gene is possibly TRBD2 (6 bases). Trimming took 8 bases from V and 4 from J, leaving 17 bases between them. Germline-derived CDR1 and CDR2 are LNHDA and SQIVND (reference sequence). The CDR3 spans 14 residues. The CDR3 is CASVSGGAGETQYF. The CDR3 DNA sequence: TGTGCCAGTGTATCCGGCGGGGCAGGAGAGACCCAGTACTTC.